This TCR beta chain was profiled in a study of T cells in Graves' hyperthyroidism and ophthalmopathy. Study observations and caveats: Blood held most thyroid clonotypes expanded above 0.001 frequency.

Each diagnosis was grounded in clinical symptoms, serum thyroxine and TRAb, thyroid ultrasound, and orbital computed tomography. Remarks on this clonotype: As yet, its antigen is unknown.

CDR3 length equals 14 residues. J was trimmed by 6 bases and V by 2 bases; bases with no gene match: 4. The germline V gene encodes CDR1 KGHSH and CDR2 LQKENI. RNA transcripts gave rise to amplified TCR beta CDR3 regions. The HTBI set primed first-round TCR CDR3 RT-PCR. Each CDR3 protein is one row after TCRdb ran MiXCR on the multiplex PCR reads. Of 250,000 to 300,000 distinct CDR3 sequences listed, around 15% are singletons. The clonotype originates from a woman aged 35 to 49 with Graves' hyperthyroidism. Sequencing input: blood. J is TRBJ2-5 and V is TRBV18; 9 bases map to TRBD1. CDR3 coding DNA: TGTGCCAGCTCACCAGGGACAGGGACACAGACCCAGTACTTC. It translates to CASSPGTGTQTQYF.